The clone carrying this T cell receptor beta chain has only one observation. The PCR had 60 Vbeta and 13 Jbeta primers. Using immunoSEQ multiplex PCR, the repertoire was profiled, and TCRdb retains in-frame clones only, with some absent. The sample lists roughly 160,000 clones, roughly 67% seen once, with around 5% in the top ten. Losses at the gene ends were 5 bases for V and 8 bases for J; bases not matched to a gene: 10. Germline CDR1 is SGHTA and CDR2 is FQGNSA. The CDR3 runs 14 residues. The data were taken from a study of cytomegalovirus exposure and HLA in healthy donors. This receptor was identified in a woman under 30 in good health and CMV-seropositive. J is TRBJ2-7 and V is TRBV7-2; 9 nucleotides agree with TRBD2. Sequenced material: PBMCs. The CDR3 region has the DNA TGTGCCAGCAGCAGCGGGGGGTCGGGCGGGAAGCAGTACTTC. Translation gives CASSSGGSGGKQYF. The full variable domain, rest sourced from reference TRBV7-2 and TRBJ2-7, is GAGVSQSPSNKVTEKGKDVELRCDPISGHTALYWYRQSLGQGLEFLIYFQGNSAPDKSGLPSDRFSAERTGGSVSTLTIQRTQQEDSAVYLCASSSGGSGGKQYFGPGTRLTVT.